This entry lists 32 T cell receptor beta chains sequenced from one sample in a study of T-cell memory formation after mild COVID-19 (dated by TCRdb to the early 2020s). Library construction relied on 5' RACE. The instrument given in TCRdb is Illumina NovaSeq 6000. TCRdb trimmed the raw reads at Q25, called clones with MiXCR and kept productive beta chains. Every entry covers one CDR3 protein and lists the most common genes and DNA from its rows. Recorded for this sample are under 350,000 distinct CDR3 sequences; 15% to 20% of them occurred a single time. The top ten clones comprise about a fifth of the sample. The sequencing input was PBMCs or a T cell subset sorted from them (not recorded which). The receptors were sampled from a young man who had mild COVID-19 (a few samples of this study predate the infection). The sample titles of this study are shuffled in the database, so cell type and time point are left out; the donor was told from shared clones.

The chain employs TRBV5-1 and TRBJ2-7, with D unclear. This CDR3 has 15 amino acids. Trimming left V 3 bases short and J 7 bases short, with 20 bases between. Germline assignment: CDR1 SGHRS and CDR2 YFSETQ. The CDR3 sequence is CASSSPRVTGREQYF. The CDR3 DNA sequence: TGCGCCAGCAGCTCTCCTCGAGTAACGGGCCGGGAGCAGTACTTC.

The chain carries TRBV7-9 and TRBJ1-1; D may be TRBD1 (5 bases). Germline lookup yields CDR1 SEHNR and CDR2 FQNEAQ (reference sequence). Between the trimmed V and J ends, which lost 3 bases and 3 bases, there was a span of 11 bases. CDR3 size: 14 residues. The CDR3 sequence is CASSFGGGYTEAFF. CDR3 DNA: TGTGCCAGCAGCTTCGGGGGAGGGTACACTGAAGCTTTCTTT.

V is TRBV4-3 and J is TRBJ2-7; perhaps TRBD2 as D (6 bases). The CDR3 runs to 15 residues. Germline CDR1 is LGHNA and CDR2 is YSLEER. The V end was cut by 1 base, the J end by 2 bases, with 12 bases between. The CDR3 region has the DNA TGCGCCAGCAGCCAAGGCGTGGCGGGAACCTACGAGCAGTACTTC. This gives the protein CASSQGVAGTYEQYF.

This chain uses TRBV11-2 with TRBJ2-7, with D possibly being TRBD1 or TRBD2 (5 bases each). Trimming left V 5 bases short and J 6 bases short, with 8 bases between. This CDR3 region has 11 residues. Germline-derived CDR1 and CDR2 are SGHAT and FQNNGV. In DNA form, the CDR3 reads TGTGCCAGCAGCCGGGGCAGCGAGCAGTACTTC. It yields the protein CASSRGSEQYF.

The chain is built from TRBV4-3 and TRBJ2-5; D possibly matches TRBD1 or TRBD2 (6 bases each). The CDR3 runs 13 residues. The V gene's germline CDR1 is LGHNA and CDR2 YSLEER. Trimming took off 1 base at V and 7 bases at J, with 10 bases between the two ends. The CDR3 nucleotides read TGCGCCAGCAGCCAAGCACAGGGAGGGACCCAGTACTTC. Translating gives CASSQAQGGTQYF.

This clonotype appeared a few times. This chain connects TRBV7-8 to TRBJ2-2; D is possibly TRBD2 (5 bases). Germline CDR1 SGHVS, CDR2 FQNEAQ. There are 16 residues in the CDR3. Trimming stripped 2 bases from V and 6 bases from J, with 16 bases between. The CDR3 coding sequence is TGTGCCAGCAGCTTACCGCCCCAGAGGGTGGCCGGGGAGCTGTTTTTT. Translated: CASSLPPQRVAGELFF. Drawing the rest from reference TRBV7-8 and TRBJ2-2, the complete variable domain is GAGVSQSPRYKVAKRGQDVALRCDPISGHVSLFWYQQALGQGPEFLTYFQNEAQLDKSGLPSDRFFAERPEGSVSTLKIQRTQQEDSAVYLCASSLPPQRVAGELFFGEGSRLTVL.

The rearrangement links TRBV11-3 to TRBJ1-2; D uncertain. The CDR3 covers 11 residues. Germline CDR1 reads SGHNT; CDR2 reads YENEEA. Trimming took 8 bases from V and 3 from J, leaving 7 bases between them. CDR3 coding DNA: TGTGCCAGCTCCTCCTACTATGGCTACACCTTC. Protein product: CASSSYYGYTF. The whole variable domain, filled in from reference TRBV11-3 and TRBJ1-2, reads EAGVVQSPRYKIIEKKQPVAFWCNPISGHNTLYWYLQNLGQGPELLIRYENEEAVDDSQLPKDRFSAERLKGVDSTLKIQPAELGDSAVYLCASSSYYGYTFGSGTRLTVV.

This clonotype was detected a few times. The CDR3 region has the DNA TGTGCCAGCAGTCGCGGGGGTTCGGATGGCTACACCTTC. Amino acid sequence: CASSRGGSDGYTF. The genes are TRBV6-5 and TRBJ1-2; tentatively, D is TRBD1 (5 bases). This CDR3 spans 13 amino acids. Germline V CDR1 and CDR2: MNHEY, SVGAGI. V gave up 5 bases and J gave up 6 bases, with 13 bases separating them.

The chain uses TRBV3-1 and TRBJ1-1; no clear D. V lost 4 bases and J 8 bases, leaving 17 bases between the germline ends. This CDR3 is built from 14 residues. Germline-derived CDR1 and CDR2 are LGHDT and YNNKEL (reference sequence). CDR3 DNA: TGTGCCAGCAGCCCCCAACGTCGAAGTGGGGAAGCTTTCTTT. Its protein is CASSPQRRSGEAFF.

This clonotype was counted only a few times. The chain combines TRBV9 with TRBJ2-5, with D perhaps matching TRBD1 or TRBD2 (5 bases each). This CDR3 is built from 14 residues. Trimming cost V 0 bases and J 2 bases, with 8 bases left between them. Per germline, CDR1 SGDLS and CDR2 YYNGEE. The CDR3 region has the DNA TGTGCCAGCAGCGTAGACAGGACTCAAGAGACCCAGTACTTC. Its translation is CASSVDRTQETQYF.

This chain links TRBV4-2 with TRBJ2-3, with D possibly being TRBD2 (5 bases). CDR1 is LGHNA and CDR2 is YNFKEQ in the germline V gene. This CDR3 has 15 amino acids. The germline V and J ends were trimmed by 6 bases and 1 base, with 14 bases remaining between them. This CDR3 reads CASRRTPGGTDTQYF. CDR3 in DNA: TGTGCCAGCAGAAGGACGCCCGGGGGCACAGATACGCAGTATTTT.

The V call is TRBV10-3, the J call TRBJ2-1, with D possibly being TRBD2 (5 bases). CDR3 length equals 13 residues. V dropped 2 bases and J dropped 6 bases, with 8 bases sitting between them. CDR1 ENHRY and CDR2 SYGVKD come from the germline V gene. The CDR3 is CAISELGSNEQFF. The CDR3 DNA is TGTGCCATCAGTGAGCTGGGGAGCAATGAGCAGTTCTTC.

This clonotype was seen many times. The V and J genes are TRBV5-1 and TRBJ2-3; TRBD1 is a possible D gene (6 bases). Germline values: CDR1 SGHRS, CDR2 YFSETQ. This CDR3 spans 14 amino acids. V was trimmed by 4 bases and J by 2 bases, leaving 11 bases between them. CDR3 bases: TGCGCCAGCAGCCTCCGGACAGTCACAGATACGCAGTATTTT. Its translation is CASSLRTVTDTQYF.

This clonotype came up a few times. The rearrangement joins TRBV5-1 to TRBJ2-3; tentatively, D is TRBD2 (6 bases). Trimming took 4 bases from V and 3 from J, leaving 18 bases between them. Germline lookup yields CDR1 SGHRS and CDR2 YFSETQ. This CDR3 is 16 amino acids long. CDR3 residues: CASSPRGGETTDTQYF. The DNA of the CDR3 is TGCGCCAGCAGCCCACGGGGAGGCGAAACTACAGATACGCAGTATTTT.

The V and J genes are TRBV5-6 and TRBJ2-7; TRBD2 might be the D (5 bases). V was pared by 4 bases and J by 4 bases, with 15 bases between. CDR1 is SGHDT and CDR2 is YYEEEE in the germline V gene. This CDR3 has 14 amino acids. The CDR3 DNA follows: TGTGCCAGCAGCCCCCCTTTCCGGGATTACGAGCAGTACGTC. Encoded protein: CASSPPFRDYEQYV.

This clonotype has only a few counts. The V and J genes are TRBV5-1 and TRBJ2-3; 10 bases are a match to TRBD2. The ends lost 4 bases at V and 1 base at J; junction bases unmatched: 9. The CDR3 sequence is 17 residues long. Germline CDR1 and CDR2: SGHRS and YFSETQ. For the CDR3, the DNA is TGCGCCAGCAGCCTCGACCCTCTAGCGGGGGGCACAGATACGCAGTATTTT. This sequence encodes CASSLDPLAGGTDTQYF.

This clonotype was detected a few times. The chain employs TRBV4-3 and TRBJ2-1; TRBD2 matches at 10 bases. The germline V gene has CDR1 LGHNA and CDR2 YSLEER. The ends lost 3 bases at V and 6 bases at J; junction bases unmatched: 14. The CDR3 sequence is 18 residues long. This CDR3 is CASSQSGPSGGPGNEQFF. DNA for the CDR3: TGCGCCAGCAGCCAGAGCGGTCCTAGCGGGGGTCCCGGCAATGAGCAGTTCTTC.

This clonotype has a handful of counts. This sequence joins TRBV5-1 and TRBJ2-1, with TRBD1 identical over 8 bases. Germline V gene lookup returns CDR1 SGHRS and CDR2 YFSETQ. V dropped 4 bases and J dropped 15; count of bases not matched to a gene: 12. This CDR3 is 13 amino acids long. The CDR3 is CASSTPPGGERFF. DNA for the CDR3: TGCGCCAGCAGCACGCCTCCAGGGGGCGAACGGTTCTTC.

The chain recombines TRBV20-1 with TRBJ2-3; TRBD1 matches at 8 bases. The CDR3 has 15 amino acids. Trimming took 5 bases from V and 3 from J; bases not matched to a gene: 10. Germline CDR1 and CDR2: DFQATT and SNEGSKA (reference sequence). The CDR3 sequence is CSAQRGQGATDTQYF. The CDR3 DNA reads TGCAGTGCTCAGCGCGGGCAGGGGGCGACAGATACGCAGTATTTT.

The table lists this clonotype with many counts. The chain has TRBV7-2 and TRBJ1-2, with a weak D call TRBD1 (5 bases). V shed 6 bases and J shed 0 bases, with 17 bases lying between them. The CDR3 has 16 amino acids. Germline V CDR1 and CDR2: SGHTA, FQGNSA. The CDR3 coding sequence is TGTGCCAGCAGTCGGGGCTATCTCGAAGCTAACTATGGCTACACCTTC. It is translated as CASSRGYLEANYGYTF.

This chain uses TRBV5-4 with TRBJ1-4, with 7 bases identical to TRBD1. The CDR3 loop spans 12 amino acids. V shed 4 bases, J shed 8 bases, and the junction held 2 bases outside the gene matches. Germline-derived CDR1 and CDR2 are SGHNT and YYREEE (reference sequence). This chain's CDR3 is CASSRDSEKLFF. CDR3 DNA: TGTGCCAGCAGCAGGGACAGCGAAAAACTGTTTTTT.

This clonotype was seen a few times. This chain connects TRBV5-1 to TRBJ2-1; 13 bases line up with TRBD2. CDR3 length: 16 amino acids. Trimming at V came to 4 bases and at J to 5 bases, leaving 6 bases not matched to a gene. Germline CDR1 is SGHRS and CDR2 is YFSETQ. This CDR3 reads CASSRAGTSGNNEQFF. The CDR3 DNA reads TGCGCCAGCAGCCGGGCCGGGACTAGCGGGAACAATGAGCAGTTCTTC.

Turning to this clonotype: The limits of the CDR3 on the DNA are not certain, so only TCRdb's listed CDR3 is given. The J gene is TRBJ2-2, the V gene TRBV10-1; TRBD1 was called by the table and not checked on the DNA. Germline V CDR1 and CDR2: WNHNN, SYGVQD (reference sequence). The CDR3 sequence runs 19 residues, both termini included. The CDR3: CASRWGHFTLDSTRGSCFF.

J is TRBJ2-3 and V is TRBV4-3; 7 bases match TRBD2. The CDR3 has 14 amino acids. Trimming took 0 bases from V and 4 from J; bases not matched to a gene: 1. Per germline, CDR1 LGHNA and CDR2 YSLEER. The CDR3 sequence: CASSQERGADTQYF. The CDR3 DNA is TGCGCCAGCAGCCAAGAACGGGGGGCAGATACGCAGTATTTT.

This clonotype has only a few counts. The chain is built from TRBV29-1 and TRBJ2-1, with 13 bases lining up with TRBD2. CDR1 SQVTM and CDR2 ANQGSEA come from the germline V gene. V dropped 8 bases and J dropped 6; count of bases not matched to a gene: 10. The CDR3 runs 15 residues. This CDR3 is CSTGTSGVRGNEQFF. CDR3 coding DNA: TGCAGCACGGGGACTAGCGGGGTAAGGGGCAATGAGCAGTTCTTC.

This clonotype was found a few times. The DNA of the CDR3 is TGTGCCAGCAGTCTAGCGGCCCAAGAGACCCAGTACTTC. This sequence encodes CASSLAAQETQYF. This rearrangement joins TRBV6-5 to TRBJ2-5, with TRBD2 identical over 7 bases. The germline gives CDR1 MNHEY, CDR2 SVGAGI. CDR3 size: 13 residues. The trim removed 5 bases at V and 1 base at J, leaving 1 base unmatched.

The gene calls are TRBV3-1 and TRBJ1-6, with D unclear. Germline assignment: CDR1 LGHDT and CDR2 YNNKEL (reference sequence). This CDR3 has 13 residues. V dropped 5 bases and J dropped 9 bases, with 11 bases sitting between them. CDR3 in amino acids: CASSLRIGSPLHF. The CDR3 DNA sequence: TGTGCCAGCAGCTTACGTATCGGTTCACCCCTCCACTTT. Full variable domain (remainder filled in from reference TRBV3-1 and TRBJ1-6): DTAVSQTPKYLVTQMGNDKSIKCEQNLGHDTMYWYKQDSKKFLKIMFSYNNKELIINETVPNRFSPKSPDKAHLNLHINSLELGDSAVYFCASSLRIGSPLHFGNGTRLTVT.

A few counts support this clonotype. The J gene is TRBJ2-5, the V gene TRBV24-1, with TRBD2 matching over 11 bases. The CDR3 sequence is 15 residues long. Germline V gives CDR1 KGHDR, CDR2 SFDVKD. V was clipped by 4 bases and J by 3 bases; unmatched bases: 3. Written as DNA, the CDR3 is TGTGCCACCAGTGACCCGGGACTAGCGGAAGAGACCCAGTACTTC. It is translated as CATSDPGLAEETQYF.

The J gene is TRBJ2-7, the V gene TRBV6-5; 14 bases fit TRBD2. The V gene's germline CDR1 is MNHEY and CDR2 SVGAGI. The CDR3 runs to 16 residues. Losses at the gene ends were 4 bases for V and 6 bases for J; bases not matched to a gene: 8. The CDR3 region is CASSFETSGGAGEQYF. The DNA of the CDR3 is TGTGCCAGCAGTTTCGAGACTAGCGGGGGGGCAGGCGAGCAGTACTTC.

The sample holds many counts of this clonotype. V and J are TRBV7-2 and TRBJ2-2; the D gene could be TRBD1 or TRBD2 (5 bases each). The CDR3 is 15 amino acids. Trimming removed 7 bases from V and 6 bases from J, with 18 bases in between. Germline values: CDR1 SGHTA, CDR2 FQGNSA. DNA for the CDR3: TGTGCCAGCACCCCCCGGGGCCTCGACGCCGGGGAGCTGTTTTTT. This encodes CASTPRGLDAGELFF.

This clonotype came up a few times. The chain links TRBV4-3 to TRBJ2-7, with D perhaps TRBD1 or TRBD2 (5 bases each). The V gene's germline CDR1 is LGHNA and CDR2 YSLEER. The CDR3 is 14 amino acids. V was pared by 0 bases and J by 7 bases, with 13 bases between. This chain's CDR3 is CASSQDLEGREQYF. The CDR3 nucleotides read TGCGCCAGCAGCCAAGATCTTGAGGGGCGGGAGCAGTACTTC.

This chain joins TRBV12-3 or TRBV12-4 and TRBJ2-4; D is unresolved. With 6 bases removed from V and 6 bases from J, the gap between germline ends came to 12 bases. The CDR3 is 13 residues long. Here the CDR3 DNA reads TGTGCCAGCAGGGACCAGCCGGGAAACATTCAGTACTTC. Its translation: CASRDQPGNIQYF.